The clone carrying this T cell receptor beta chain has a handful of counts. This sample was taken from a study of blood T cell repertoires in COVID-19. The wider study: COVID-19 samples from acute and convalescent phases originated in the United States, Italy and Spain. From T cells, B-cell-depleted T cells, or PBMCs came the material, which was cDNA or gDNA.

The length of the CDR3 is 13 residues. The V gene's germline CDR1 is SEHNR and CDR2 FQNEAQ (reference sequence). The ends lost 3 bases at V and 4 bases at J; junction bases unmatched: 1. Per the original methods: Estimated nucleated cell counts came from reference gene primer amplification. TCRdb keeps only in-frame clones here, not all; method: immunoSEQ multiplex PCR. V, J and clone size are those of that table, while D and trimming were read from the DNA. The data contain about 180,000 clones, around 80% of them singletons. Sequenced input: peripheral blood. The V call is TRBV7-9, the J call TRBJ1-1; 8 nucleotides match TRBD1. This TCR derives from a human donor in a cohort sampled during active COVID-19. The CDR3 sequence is CASSFTGGTEAFF. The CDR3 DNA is TGTGCCAGCAGCTTCACAGGGGGCACTGAAGCTTTCTTT.